The following is a T cell receptor (beta chain) sequence with its context. Its antigen is still unknown. These data belong to a study of a mutant IDH1 vaccine in newly diagnosed glioma. Looking at the study overall: The first vaccination came 4-6 weeks after radiotherapy alone, or with temozolomide cycles. Beforehand, treatment had been radiotherapy, temozolomide, or both; the majority received both.

Assay: immunoSEQ multiplex PCR; the TCRdb copy retains only in-frame clones and omits some. This sample has more than 40,000 clones, with 70% to 90% found just once. This CDR3 region has 14 residues. The V gene's germline CDR1 is MGHRA and CDR2 YSYEKL. The ends were cut back, 3 bases at V and 1 base at J, with 10 bases in the middle. Sample time point: week 35, safety follow-up. Every vaccination contained 300 ug of the mutant IDH1 20-mer peptide and was paired with topical imiquimod. Eight vaccinations went to patients in weeks 1, 3, 5, 7, 11, 15, 19, 23. Sequencing was performed on PBMCs, taken from a glioma patient whose treatment included an IDH1 peptide vaccine. The chain couples TRBV4-1 to TRBJ2-7, with a weak D call TRBD1 (6 bases). The clonotype originates from a woman aged 40 to 49 with glioma. CDR3 nucleotides: TGCGCCAGCAGCCAGGGGGCCACATCCTACGAGCAGTACTTC. It encodes CASSQGATSYEQYF.